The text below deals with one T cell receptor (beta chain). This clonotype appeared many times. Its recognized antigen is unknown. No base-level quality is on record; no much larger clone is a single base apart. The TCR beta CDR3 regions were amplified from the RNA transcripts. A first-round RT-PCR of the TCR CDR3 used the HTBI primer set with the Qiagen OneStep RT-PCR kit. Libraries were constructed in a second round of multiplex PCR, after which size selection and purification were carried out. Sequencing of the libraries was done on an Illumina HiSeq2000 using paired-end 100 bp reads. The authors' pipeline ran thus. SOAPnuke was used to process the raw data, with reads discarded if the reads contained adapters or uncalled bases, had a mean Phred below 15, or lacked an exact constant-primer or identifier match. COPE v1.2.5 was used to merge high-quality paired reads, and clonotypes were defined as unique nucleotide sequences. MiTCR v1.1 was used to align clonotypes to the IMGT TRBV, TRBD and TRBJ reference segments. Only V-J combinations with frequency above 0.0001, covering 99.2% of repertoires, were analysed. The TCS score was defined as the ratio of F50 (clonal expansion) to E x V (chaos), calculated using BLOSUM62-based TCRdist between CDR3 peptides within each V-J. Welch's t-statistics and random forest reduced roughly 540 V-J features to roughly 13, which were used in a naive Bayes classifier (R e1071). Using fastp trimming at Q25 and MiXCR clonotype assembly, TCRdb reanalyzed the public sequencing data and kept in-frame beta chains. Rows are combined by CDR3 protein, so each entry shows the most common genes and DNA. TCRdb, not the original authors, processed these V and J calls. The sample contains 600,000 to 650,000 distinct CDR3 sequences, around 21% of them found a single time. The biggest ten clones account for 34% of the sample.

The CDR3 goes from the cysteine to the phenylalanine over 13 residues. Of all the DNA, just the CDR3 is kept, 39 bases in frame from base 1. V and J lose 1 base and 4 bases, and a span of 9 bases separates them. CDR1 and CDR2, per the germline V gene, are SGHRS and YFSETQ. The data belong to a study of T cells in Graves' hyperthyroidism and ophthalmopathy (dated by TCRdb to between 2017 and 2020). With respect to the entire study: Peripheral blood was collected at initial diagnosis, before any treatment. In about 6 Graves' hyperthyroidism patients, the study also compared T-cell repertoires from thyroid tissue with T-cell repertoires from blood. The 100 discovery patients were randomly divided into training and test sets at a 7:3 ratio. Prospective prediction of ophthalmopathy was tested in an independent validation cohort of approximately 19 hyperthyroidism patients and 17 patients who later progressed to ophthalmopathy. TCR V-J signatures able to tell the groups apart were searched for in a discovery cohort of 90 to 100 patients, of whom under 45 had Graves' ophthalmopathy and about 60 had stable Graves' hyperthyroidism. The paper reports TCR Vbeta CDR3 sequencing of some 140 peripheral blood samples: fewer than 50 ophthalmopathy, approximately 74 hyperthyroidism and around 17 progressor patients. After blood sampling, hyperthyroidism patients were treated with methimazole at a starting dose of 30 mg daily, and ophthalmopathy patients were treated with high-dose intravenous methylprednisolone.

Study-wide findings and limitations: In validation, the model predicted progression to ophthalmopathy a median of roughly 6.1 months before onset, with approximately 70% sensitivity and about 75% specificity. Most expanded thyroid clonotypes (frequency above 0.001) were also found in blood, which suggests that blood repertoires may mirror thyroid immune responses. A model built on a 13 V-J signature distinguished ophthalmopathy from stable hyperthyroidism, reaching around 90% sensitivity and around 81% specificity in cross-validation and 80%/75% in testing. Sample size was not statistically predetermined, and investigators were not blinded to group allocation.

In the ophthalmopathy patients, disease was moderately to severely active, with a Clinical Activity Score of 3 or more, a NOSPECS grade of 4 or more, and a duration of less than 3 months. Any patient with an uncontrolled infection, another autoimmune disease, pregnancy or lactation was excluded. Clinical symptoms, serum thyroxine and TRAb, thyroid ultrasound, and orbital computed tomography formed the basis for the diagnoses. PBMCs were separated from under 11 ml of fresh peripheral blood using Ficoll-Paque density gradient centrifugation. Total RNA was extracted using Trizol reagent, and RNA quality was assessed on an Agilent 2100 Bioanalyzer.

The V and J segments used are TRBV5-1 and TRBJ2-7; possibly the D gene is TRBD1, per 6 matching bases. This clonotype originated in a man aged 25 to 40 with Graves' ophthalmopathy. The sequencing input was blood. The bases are TGCGCCAGCAGCTTGAACAGGGCATACGAGCAGTACTTC. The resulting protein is CASSLNRAYEQYF.